This TCR beta chain was observed in a study of T cells in Graves' hyperthyroidism and ophthalmopathy. For the study at large: Prior to any treatment, at the point of initial diagnosis, peripheral blood was collected.

Researchers took RNA transcripts and amplified the TCR beta CDR3 regions from them. HTBI primers were the set used in a first-round RT-PCR of the TCR CDR3. MiXCR, run by TCRdb on the multiplex PCR reads, gives a single entry per CDR3 protein. Of roughly 200,000 distinct CDR3 sequences in the sample, approximately 20% are singletons; the top ten hold about 45%. CDR3 size: 15 residues. Losses at the gene ends were 8 bases for V and 4 bases for J; bases not matched to a gene: 9. Germline CDR1 and CDR2: MNHNS and SASEGT. This clonotype was obtained from a man in his forties or fifties with Graves' hyperthyroidism. Source material: blood. J is TRBJ1-5 and V is TRBV6-1, with 9 bases matching TRBD1. CDR3 bases: TGTGCCAGCGTCCAGGACAGGGGTGGAAATCAGCCCCAGCATTTT. It specifies CASVQDRGGNQPQHF.